Each of the 31 T cell receptor beta chains below was sequenced from the same sample in a study of blood T cell repertoires in COVID-19. The method was immunoSEQ multiplex PCR; TCRdb's version includes in-frame clones alone and lacks a portion of them. The sample lists hundreds of thousands of clones, 75% to 90% occurring once. The sample consisted of peripheral blood. These receptors came from a woman under 30 with acute or convalescent COVID-19.

J is TRBJ1-2 and V is TRBV2; D might be TRBD1 (6 bases). Germline CDR1 and CDR2: SNHLY and FYNNEI. Trimming stripped 8 bases from V and 4 bases from J, with 11 bases between. There are 12 residues in the CDR3. The CDR3 loop is CASSGTSYGYTF. The CDR3 nucleotides read TGTGCCAGCTCCGGGACATCCTATGGCTACACCTTC.

This clone appeared many times. Here the CDR3 DNA reads TGTGCCTGGGGAGGACAGACGCAACCCGACGGCTACACCTTC. This encodes CAWGGQTQPDGYTF. This chain connects TRBV30 to TRBJ1-2; D possibly corresponds to TRBD1 (6 bases). The V end lost 5 bases, the J end lost 8 bases, and 21 bases lay between the germline ends. This CDR3 has 14 amino acids. Germline CDR1 is GTSNPN and CDR2 is SVGIG (reference sequence).

The rearrangement links TRBV5-6 to TRBJ2-5; 9 bases line up with TRBD2. Trimming at V came to 1 base and at J to 0 bases, leaving 7 bases not matched to a gene. The CDR3 loop spans 17 amino acids. Germline V lookup: CDR1 SGHDT, CDR2 YYEEEE. CDR3 sequence (DNA): TGTGCCAGCAGCTTGTTCGAGCGGGGGGAGTACCAAGAGACCCAGTACTTC. It encodes CASSLFERGEYQETQYF.

This chain connects TRBV5-1 to TRBJ2-7; 9 bases match TRBD1. The CDR3 covers 13 residues. From germline, CDR1 is SGHRS and CDR2 YFSETQ. The J segment lost 5 bases and the V segment lost 8 bases, leaving 8 bases of the junction unmatched. The CDR3 sequence: CASSGQGSDEQYF. The CDR3 DNA is TGCGCCAGTTCGGGACAGGGTAGCGACGAGCAGTACTTC.

The rearrangement links TRBV19 to TRBJ1-2; D is uncertain. The V gene lost 1 base and the J gene lost 2 bases, with 5 bases spanning the gap. This CDR3 is built from 13 residues. Germline V CDR1 and CDR2: LNHDA, SQIVND (reference sequence). CDR3 nucleotides: TGTGCCAGTAGTATAGGCTACAACTATGGCTACACCTTC. This translates into CASSIGYNYGYTF.

This clone was picked up a small number of times. The chain is built from TRBV24-1 and TRBJ1-2, with no clear D. The CDR3 loop spans 14 amino acids. CDR1 KGHDR and CDR2 SFDVKD come from the germline V gene. V was cut by 3 bases and J by 0 bases, with 7 bases left in between. The CDR3 here is CATSDTLTNYGYTF. In DNA form, the CDR3 reads TGTGCCACCAGTGATACTCTTACTAACTATGGCTACACCTTC.

This clone showed up just once. V usage is TRBV11-2 and J usage is TRBJ1-1; D possibly corresponds to TRBD1 (6 bases). Germline V gene lookup returns CDR1 SGHAT and CDR2 FQNNGV. The V and J ends lost 5 bases and 7 bases respectively, with 11 bases between them. The CDR3 consists of 12 residues. CDR3 region: CASSENRDEAFF. DNA for the CDR3: TGTGCCAGCAGCGAAAACAGGGATGAAGCTTTCTTT.

The V and J genes are TRBV5-8 and TRBJ2-3, with 10 bases identical to TRBD1. Germline V lookup: CDR1 SGHTS, CDR2 YDEGEE. J lost 5 bases, V lost 4 bases, and 13 bases had no gene match. The length of the CDR3 is 17 residues. DNA for the CDR3: TGTGCCAGCAGCGTGGTGGGGACAGGGGTAATCGGAGATACGCAGTATTTT. Translating it yields CASSVVGTGVIGDTQYF.

This chain links TRBV7-3 with TRBJ2-1; TRBD2 matches at 10 bases. This CDR3 contains 15 residues. V dropped 5 bases and J dropped 4; count of bases not matched to a gene: 5. Germline assignment: CDR1 SGHTA and CDR2 FQGTGA. The CDR3 reads CASSRGLAVYNEQFF. The CDR3 DNA is TGTGCCAGCAGCAGAGGACTAGCGGTATACAATGAGCAGTTCTTC.

This clone is a singleton in its sample. The chain combines TRBV27 with TRBJ1-4, with D tentatively TRBD1 (5 bases). Germline CDR1 reads MNHEY; CDR2 reads SMNVEV (reference sequence). V was shortened by 5 bases and J by 0 bases, with 13 bases between the two germline ends. The length of the CDR3 is 16 residues. The CDR3 is CASSGRDSTTNEKLFF. The DNA of the CDR3 is TGTGCCAGCAGTGGGCGAGACAGTACAACTAATGAAAAACTGTTTTTT.

The chain couples TRBV7-2 to TRBJ1-1; D remains ambiguous. Between the trimmed V and J ends, which lost 4 bases and 7 bases, there was a span of 16 bases. This CDR3 region has 14 residues. CDR1 and CDR2 from the germline V gene are SGHTA and FQGNSA. Here the CDR3 DNA reads TGTGCCAGCAGCTCTGCAGTTTATCGGGGTGAAGCTTTCTTT. Its protein is CASSSAVYRGEAFF. Supplemented by reference TRBV7-2 and TRBJ1-1, the full variable domain reads GAGVSQSPSNKVTEKGKDVELRCDPISGHTALYWYRQSLGQGLEFLIYFQGNSAPDKSGLPSDRFSAERTGGSVSTLTIQRTQQEDSAVYLCASSSAVYRGEAFFGQGTRLTVV.

The rearrangement links TRBV30 to TRBJ1-1, with 7 bases lining up with TRBD1. Trimming removed 2 bases from V and 4 bases from J; junction bases left unmatched: 7. In germline, CDR1 is GTSNPN, CDR2 SVGIG (reference sequence). The CDR3 runs to 14 residues. Written as DNA, the CDR3 is TGTGCCTGGAGTAGGGACAGTTTGAGCACTGAAGCTTTCTTT. Residues: CAWSRDSLSTEAFF.

The V call is TRBV5-5, the J call TRBJ2-3; D might be TRBD2 (5 bases). V was clipped by 3 bases and J by 6 bases, with 11 bases between them. The CDR3 extends over 13 amino acids. The germline CDR1 and CDR2 sequences are SGHKS and YYEKEE (reference sequence). This chain's CDR3 is CASSSPGWDTQYF. As DNA, the CDR3 is TGTGCCAGCAGCTCGCCGGGGTGGGATACGCAGTATTTT.

The chain is built from TRBV5-6 and TRBJ2-7; a weak D match, TRBD1 (6 bases). The CDR3 length is 15 residues. Germline V gene data show CDR1 as SGHDT and CDR2 as YYEEEE. Trimming took off 4 bases at V and 6 bases at J, with 20 bases between the two ends. The CDR3 here is CASSRQALEGREQYF. The CDR3, as DNA: TGTGCCAGCAGCCGACAGGCTTTGGAAGGTCGCGAGCAGTACTTC. The full variable domain, in which reference TRBV5-6 and TRBJ2-7 provide the parts outside the CDR3, is DAGVTQSPTHLIKTRGQQVTLRCSPKSGHDTVSWYQQALGQGPQFIFQYYEEEERQRGNFPDRFSGHQFPNYSSELNVNALLLGDSALYLCASSRQALEGREQYFGPGTRLTVT.

The chain joins TRBV28 to TRBJ2-7; 9 bases align to TRBD1. The CDR3 loop spans 16 amino acids. Germline V gene data show CDR1 as MDHEN and CDR2 as SYDVKM. The ends lost 4 bases at V and 0 bases at J; junction bases unmatched: 7. CDR3 in amino acids: CASSSLGTGSSYEQYF. CDR3 nucleotide sequence: TGTGCCAGCAGTTCCTTAGGGACAGGGAGCTCCTACGAGCAGTACTTC. Drawing the rest from reference TRBV28 and TRBJ2-7, the complete variable domain is DVKVTQSSRYLVKRTGEKVFLECVQDMDHENMFWYRQDPGLGLRLIYFSYDVKMKEKGDIPEGYSVSREKKERFSLILESASTNQTSMYLCASSSLGTGSSYEQYFGPGTRLTVT.

V is TRBV5-6 and J is TRBJ2-7; D is possibly TRBD1 (5 bases). Germline V gene sequence: CDR1 SGHDT, CDR2 YYEEEE. Trimming stripped 0 bases from V and 0 bases from J, with 7 bases between. This CDR3 contains 14 residues. The CDR3 spells CASSLGQSSYEQYF. The CDR3 DNA is TGTGCCAGCAGCTTGGGACAGAGCTCCTACGAGCAGTACTTC.

This clone appeared a few times. The J gene is TRBJ2-3, the V gene TRBV4-1; TRBD2 matches at 10 bases. The V and J ends lost 1 base and 4 bases, in that order; junction bases with no gene match: 8. The CDR3 has 17 residues. The V gene's germline CDR1 is MGHRA and CDR2 YSYEKL. The CDR3 protein is CASSQVAGGRMADTQYF. The CDR3 DNA follows: TGCGCCAGCAGCCAAGTAGCGGGGGGCCGTATGGCAGATACGCAGTATTTT.

The V and J genes are TRBV5-1 and TRBJ2-5, with TRBD1 identical over 8 bases. This CDR3 has 15 residues. Unmatched junction bases numbered 10, after V lost 4 bases and J lost 5 bases. Germline CDR1 and CDR2: SGHRS and YFSETQ. CDR3 nucleotides: TGCGCCAGCAGCCTCGGACAGGGAGGTGAGGAGACCCAGTACTTC. Translated, it gives CASSLGQGGEETQYF.

The chain combines TRBV2 with TRBJ2-3; D might be TRBD2 (7 bases). Germline lookup yields CDR1 SNHLY and CDR2 FYNNEI. CDR3 length equals 15 residues. V lost 7 bases to trimming and J lost 4 bases, with 18 bases between them. The CDR3 DNA is TGTGCCAGCACCGGAGGGGGGGAAAGGGCAGATACGCAGTATTTT. Amino acid sequence: CASTGGGERADTQYF.

V is TRBV7-3 and J is TRBJ1-2; the D gene is possibly TRBD1 (5 bases). Germline V gene lookup returns CDR1 SGHTA and CDR2 FQGTGA. V was trimmed by 2 bases and J by 7 bases, leaving 23 bases between them. The CDR3 is 17 residues long. This CDR3 is CASSLHPRRGKSCGYTF. DNA for the CDR3: TGTGCCAGCAGCTTACACCCGCGGCGGGGGAAATCCTGTGGCTACACCTTC.

The chain carries TRBV19 and TRBJ1-1; 8 bases are shared with TRBD1. Germline CDR1 is LNHDA and CDR2 is SQIVND (reference sequence). This CDR3 comprises 15 residues. J gave up 5 bases and V 3 bases, and 8 bases lay outside the gene matches. In DNA, the CDR3 is TGTGCCAGTAGTATCCCCCGGACAGGGAAGACTGAAGCTTTCTTT. Translating gives CASSIPRTGKTEAFF.

Only one count was recorded for this clone. V usage is TRBV18 and J usage is TRBJ1-2; TRBD1 matches at 11 bases. The CDR3 covers 15 residues. The J segment lost 8 bases and the V segment lost 3 bases, leaving 8 bases of the junction unmatched. Germline V gives CDR1 KGHSH, CDR2 LQKENI. The CDR3 here is CASSPLDRGRSGYTF. The CDR3 coding sequence is TGTGCCAGCTCACCGCTGGACAGGGGGCGATCGGGCTACACCTTC.

The chain links TRBV2 to TRBJ2-7; D may be TRBD1 (6 bases). V dropped 8 bases and J dropped 2 bases, with 13 bases sitting between them. From germline, CDR1 is SNHLY and CDR2 FYNNEI. This CDR3 is built from 13 residues. CDR3 bases: TGTGCCAGCTCTCGGACAGAGACCTACGAGCAGTACTTC. Protein: CASSRTETYEQYF.

This chain connects TRBV5-4 to TRBJ1-5; the match to TRBD1 covers 8 bases. Germline trimming cut 4 bases from V and 3 bases from J; bases unmatched to any gene: 9. Germline values: CDR1 SGHNT, CDR2 YYREEE (reference sequence). The CDR3 sequence is 16 residues long. Here the CDR3 reads CASSLGGTGPNQPQHF. DNA of the CDR3: TGTGCCAGCAGCCTCGGCGGGACAGGACCCAATCAGCCCCAGCATTTT.

This clone was detected only a few times. The genes are TRBV29-1 and TRBJ1-2; weak D call: TRBD1 (5 bases). This CDR3 is built from 11 residues. V was clipped by 2 bases and J by 7 bases, with 8 bases between them. The germline CDR1 and CDR2 sequences are SQVTM and ANQGSEA. CDR3 sequence: CSVERGGGYTF. CDR3 nucleotide sequence: TGCAGCGTTGAACGCGGGGGTGGCTACACCTTC.

This clone appeared a single time. The rearrangement uses TRBV7-2 and TRBJ2-7, with TRBD1 identical over 8 bases. In germline, CDR1 is SGHTA, CDR2 FQGNSA. J was trimmed by 5 bases and V by 5 bases; bases with no gene match: 11. The CDR3 covers 15 residues. DNA for the CDR3: TGTGCCAGCAGCCGGCCGGGACAGGTTTTAAACGAGCAGTACTTC. This codes for CASSRPGQVLNEQYF. Supplemented by reference TRBV7-2 and TRBJ2-7, the full variable domain reads GAGVSQSPSNKVTEKGKDVELRCDPISGHTALYWYRQSLGQGLEFLIYFQGNSAPDKSGLPSDRFSAERTGGSVSTLTIQRTQQEDSAVYLCASSRPGQVLNEQYFGPGTRLTVT.

The V call is TRBV27, the J call TRBJ1-4; unclear D gene. The germline CDR1 and CDR2 sequences are MNHEY and SMNVEV (reference sequence). CDR3 length: 15 residues. The germline V and J ends were trimmed by 3 bases and 0 bases, with 8 bases remaining between them. The CDR3 protein is CASSFTGATNEKLFF. The CDR3, as DNA: TGTGCCAGCAGTTTCACCGGGGCAACTAATGAAAAACTGTTTTTT.

This chain uses TRBV10-2 with TRBJ2-7; TRBD2 matches at 10 bases. The ends lost 0 bases at V and 5 bases at J; junction bases unmatched: 4. Germline V gives CDR1 WSHSY, CDR2 SAAADI. This CDR3 has 15 residues. The CDR3 nucleotides are TGCGCCAGCAGTGAGTCGGCTAGCGGGAGCCACGAGCAGTACTTC. Protein: CASSESASGSHEQYF.

The gene calls are TRBV9 and TRBJ2-2, with D possibly TRBD1 on 6 matching bases. The CDR3 length is 18 residues. From germline, CDR1 is SGDLS and CDR2 YYNGEE. The ends were cut back, 3 bases at V and 3 bases at J, with 21 bases in the middle. The CDR3 DNA follows: TGTGCCAGCAGCGACAAACAGGGTACAGTGAGGGACACCGGGGAGCTGTTTTTT. Its translation is CASSDKQGTVRDTGELFF.

The CDR3 loop reads CASSFGTGGSNEQYF. CDR3 coding DNA: TGTGCCAGCAGCTTTGGGACAGGGGGCTCGAACGAGCAGTACTTC. This chain connects TRBV5-4 to TRBJ2-7; TRBD1 matches 12 bases. The CDR3 spans 15 residues. Germline trimming cut 2 bases from V and 5 bases from J; bases unmatched to any gene: 5. Germline CDR1 is SGHNT and CDR2 is YYREEE (reference sequence).

V usage is TRBV5-6 and J usage is TRBJ1-3; a weak D match, TRBD1 (5 bases). Germline V gene data show CDR1 as SGHDT and CDR2 as YYEEEE. V lost 4 bases and J lost 9, with 14 bases in between. The CDR3 consists of 13 residues. Here the CDR3 DNA reads TGTGCCAGCAGCCTACGGTCCGGGGGCACCATATATTTT. Translated, it gives CASSLRSGGTIYF.